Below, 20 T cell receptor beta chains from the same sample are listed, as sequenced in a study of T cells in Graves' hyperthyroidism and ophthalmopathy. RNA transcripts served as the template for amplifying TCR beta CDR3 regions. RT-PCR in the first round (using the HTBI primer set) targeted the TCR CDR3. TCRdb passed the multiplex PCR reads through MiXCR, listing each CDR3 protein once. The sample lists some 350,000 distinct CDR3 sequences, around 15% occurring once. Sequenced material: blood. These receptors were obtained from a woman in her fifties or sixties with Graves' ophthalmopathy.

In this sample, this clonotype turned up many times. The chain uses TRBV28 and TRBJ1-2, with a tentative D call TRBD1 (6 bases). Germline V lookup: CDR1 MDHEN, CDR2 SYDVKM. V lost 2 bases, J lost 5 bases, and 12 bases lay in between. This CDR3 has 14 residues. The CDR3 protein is CASSLIGGLYGYTF. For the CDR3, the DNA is TGTGCCAGCAGTTTAATTGGGGGCTTATATGGCTACACCTTC.

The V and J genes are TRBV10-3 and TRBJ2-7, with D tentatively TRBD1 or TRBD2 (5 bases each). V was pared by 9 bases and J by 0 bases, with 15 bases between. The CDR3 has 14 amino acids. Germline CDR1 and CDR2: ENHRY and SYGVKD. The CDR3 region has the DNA TGTGCCATAAACGGGGCCTTTAACTCCTACGAGCAGTACTTC. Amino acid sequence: CAINGAFNSYEQYF.

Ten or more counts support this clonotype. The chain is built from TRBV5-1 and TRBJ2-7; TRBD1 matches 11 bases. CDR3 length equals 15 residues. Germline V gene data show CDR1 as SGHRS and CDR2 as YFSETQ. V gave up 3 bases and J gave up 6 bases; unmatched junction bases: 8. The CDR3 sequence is CASSYGQGAFGEQYF. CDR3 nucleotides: TGCGCCAGCAGCTACGGACAGGGGGCTTTCGGCGAGCAGTACTTC.

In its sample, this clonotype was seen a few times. The CDR3 DNA sequence: TGCGCCAACACGGCCGGGACACCAAACACTGAAGCTTTCTTT. Its translation: CANTAGTPNTEAFF. The gene calls are TRBV5-1 and TRBJ1-1, with a possible D match to TRBD1 (6 bases). CDR3 length: 14 amino acids. Germline values: CDR1 SGHRS, CDR2 YFSETQ. V was cut by 9 bases and J by 2 bases, with 17 bases left in between.

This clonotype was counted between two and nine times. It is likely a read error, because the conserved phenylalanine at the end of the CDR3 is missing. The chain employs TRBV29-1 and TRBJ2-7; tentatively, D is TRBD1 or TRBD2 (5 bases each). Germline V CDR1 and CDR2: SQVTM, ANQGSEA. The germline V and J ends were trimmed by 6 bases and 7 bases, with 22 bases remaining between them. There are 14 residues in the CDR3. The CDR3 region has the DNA TGCAGCGTGACACCGGGACCTCCGGCAGGGGAGCAGTACCTC. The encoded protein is CSVTPGPPAGEQYL.

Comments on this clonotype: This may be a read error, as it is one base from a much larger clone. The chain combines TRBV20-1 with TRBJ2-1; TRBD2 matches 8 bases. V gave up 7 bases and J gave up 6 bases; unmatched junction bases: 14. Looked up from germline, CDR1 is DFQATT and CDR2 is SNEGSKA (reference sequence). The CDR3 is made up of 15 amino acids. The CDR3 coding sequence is TGCAGTGTTACCCCGTGGCTAGCGGGCACCAATGAGCAGTTCTTC. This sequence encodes CSVTPWLAGTNEQFF.

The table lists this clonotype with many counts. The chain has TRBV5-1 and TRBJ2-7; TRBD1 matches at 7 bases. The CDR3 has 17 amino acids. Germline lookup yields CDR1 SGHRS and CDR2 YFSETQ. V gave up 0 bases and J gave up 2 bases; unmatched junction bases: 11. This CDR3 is CASSLGGGGSFPYEQYF. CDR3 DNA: TGCGCCAGCAGCTTGGGAGGGGGCGGAAGTTTCCCCTACGAGCAGTACTTC.

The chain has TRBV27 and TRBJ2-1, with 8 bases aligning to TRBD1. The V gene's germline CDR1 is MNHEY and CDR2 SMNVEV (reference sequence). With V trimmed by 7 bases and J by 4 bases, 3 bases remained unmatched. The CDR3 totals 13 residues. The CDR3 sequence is CASKDREYNEQFF. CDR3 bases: TGTGCCAGCAAGGACAGGGAATACAATGAGCAGTTCTTC.

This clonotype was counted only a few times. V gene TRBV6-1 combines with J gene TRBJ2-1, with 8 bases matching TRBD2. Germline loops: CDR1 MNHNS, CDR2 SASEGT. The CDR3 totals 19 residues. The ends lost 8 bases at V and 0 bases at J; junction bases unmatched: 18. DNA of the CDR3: TGTGCCAGCTCCCCCGTGGGCGGGAGGCCAGGGAGCTCCTACAATGAGCAGTTCTTC. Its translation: CASSPVGGRPGSSYNEQFF.

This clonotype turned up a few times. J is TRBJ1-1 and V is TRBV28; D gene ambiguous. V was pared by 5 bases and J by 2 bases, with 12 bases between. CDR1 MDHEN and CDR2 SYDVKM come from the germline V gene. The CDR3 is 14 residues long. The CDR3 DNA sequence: TGTGCCAGCAGTAAGAGGACCCGAAACACTGAAGCTTTCTTT. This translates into CASSKRTRNTEAFF.

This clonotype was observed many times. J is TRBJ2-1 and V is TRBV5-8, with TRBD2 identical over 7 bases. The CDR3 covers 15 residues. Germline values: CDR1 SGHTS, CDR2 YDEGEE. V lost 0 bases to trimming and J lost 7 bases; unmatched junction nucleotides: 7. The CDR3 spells CASSLVTSRPNEQFF. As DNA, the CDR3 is TGTGCCAGCAGCTTGGTGACTAGCCGCCCTAATGAGCAGTTCTTC.

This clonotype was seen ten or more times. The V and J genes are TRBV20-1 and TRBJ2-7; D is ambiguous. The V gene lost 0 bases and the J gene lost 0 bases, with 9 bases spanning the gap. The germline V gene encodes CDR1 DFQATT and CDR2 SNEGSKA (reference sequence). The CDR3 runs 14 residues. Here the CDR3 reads CSARDTGLSYEQYF. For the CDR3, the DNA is TGCAGTGCTAGAGATACTGGGCTCTCCTACGAGCAGTACTTC.

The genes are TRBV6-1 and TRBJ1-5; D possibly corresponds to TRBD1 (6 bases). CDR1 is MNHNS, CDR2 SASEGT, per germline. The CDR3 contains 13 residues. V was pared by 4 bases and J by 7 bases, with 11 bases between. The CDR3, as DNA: TGTGCCAGCAGTGCGGGGGGCGTGCAGCCCCAGCATTTT. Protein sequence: CASSAGGVQPQHF.

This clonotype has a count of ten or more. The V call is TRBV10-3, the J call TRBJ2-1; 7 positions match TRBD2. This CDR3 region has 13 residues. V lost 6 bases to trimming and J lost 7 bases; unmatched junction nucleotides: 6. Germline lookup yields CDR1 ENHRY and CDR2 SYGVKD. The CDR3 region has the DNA TGTGCCATCAGGGCGGGAGAGGGAAATGAGCAGTTCTTC. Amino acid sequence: CAIRAGEGNEQFF.

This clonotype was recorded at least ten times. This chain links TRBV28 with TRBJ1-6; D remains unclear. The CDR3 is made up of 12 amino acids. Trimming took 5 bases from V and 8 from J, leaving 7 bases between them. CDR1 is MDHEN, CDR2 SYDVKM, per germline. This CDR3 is CASSLADSPLHF. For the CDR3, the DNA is TGTGCCAGCAGTCTCGCGGATTCACCCCTCCACTTT.

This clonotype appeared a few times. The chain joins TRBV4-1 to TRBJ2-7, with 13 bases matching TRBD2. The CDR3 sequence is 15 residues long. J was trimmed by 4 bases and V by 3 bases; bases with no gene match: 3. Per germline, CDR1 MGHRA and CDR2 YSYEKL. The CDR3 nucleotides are TGCGCCAGCAGCCAGACTAGCGGGAGGCAGTACGAGCAGTACTTC. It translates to CASSQTSGRQYEQYF.

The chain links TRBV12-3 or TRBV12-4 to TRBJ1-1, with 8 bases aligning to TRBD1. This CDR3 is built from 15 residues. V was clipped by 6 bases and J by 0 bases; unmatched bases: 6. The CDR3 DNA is TGTGCCAGCAGGGCGACAGGGGTTTTGAACACTGAAGCTTTCTTT. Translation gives CASRATGVLNTEAFF.

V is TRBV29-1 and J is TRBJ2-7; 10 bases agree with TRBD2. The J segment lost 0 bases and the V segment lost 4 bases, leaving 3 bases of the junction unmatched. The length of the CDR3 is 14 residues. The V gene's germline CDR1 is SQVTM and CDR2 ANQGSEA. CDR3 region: CSVVPSGSSYEQYF. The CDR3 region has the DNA TGCAGCGTTGTACCTAGCGGGAGCTCCTACGAGCAGTACTTC.

As DNA, the CDR3 is TGTGCCAGCAGTCTCCGGACAGCGACGCAGTTCTTC. Its protein is CASSLRTATQFF. The chain carries TRBV28 and TRBJ2-1, with a possible D match to TRBD1 (6 bases). V was trimmed by 5 bases and J by 12 bases, leaving 14 bases between them. This CDR3 contains 12 residues. Germline V gene sequence: CDR1 MDHEN, CDR2 SYDVKM. The complete variable domain, with remaining parts taken from reference TRBV28 and TRBJ2-1, reads DVKVTQSSRYLVKRTGEKVFLECVQDMDHENMFWYRQDPGLGLRLIYFSYDVKMKEKGDIPEGYSVSREKKERFSLILESASTNQTSMYLCASSLRTATQFFGPGTRLTVL.

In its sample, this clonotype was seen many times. The CDR3 nucleotides are TGTGCCAGCAGTCCGGGACTTAAAACCCAGTACTTC. Translation: CASSPGLKTQYF. The chain is built from TRBV28 and TRBJ2-5; TRBD2 might be the D (6 bases). This CDR3 has 12 amino acids. The germline CDR1 and CDR2 sequences are MDHEN and SYDVKM. V was shortened by 5 bases and J by 8 bases, with 12 bases between the two germline ends.